The rows below give T cell receptor beta chains drawn from one sample of a study of T cell repertoires in cytomegalovirus infection. TCRdb recomputed calls from the reads with MiXCR, one row per CDR3 protein. This repertoire shows more than 150,000 distinct CDR3 sequences, roughly a quarter found once; its top ten account for about 10%. Material: PBMCs. The receptors stem from a human donor in good health (CMV status not recorded). Some clones in this sample may be carry-over from other donors' samples. Both conserved end residues are part of each CDR3. D genes are given only for firm matches. Size values are once, few and many counts, or a class for expanded clones, and some rows have none.

d_gene	len	j_gene	abundance	v_gene	CDR3aa	CDR3nt
TRBD1	15	TRBJ2-7	-	TRBV6-2/TRBV6-3	CASRTGTGLSYEQYF	TGTGCCAGCAGGACCGGGACAGGGCTTTCCTACGAGCAGTACTTC
-	13	TRBJ2-1	-	TRBV7-9	CASSLLSGNEQFF	TGTGCCAGCAGCTTACTCTCAGGTAATGAGCAGTTCTTC
-	11	TRBJ2-1	many	TRBV28	CASSNYNEQFF	TGTGCCAGCAGTAATTACAATGAGCAGTTCTTC
-	16	TRBJ2-5	-	TRBV5-1	CASSTPQTRSSETQYF	TGCGCCAGCAGCACCCCGCAAACTAGATCCTCGGAGACCCAGTACTTC
-	15	TRBJ2-7	few	TRBV4-1	CASSQVFMATYEQYF	TGCGCCAGCAGCCAAGTATTCATGGCAACCTACGAGCAGTACTTC
-	15	TRBJ1-1	many	TRBV7-8	CASSLAGGPNTEAFF	TGTGCCAGCAGCTTAGCTGGGGGTCCGAACACTGAAGCTTTCTTT
TRBD2	16	TRBJ2-2	-	TRBV25-1	CASSEGLAGVAGELFF	TGTGCCAGCAGTGAGGGGCTAGCGGGAGTTGCCGGGGAGCTGTTTTTT
TRBD1	15	TRBJ2-2	many	TRBV7-2	CASRKLQGGGGELFF	TGTGCCAGCAGGAAGCTACAGGGGGGCGGCGGGGAGCTGTTTTTT
-	14	TRBJ2-3	-	TRBV20-1	CSAGLGSTTDTQYF	TGCAGTGCTGGACTCGGGAGCACCACAGATACGCAGTATTTT
TRBD2	15	TRBJ2-5	few	TRBV7-2	CASRKAGGLFETQYF	TGTGCCAGCAGGAAAGCGGGAGGGCTTTTTGAGACCCAGTACTTC